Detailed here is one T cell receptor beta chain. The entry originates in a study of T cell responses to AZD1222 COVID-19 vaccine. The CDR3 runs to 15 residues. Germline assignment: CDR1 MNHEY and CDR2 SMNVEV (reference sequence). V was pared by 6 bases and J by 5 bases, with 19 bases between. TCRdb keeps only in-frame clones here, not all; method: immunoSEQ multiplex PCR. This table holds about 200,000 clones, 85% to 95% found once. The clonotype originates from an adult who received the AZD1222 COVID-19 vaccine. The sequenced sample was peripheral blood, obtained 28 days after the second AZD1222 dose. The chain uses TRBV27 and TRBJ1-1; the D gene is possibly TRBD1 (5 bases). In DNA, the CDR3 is TGTGCCAGCAGACTTAAAACAGCAGAGGGGACTGAAGCTTTCTTT. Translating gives CASRLKTAEGTEAFF.